The next 21 T cell receptor beta chains were all read from a single sample in a study of cytomegalovirus exposure and HLA in healthy donors. The PCR made use of 60 Vbeta and 13 Jbeta primers. Measured with immunoSEQ multiplex PCR; TCRdb has only the in-frame clones, and not every one. The table lists 170,000 or so clones, approximately 80% of them singletons. Sequencing was done on a sample of PBMCs. These receptors all stem from a man aged 50 to 60 in good health and CMV-seropositive.

Only one count was recorded for this clone. V is TRBV9 and J is TRBJ1-2; 8 nucleotides line up with TRBD1. V lost 0 bases, J lost 3 bases, and 4 bases stayed unmatched. Per the germline V gene, CDR1 is SGDLS and CDR2 is YYNGEE. The CDR3 is 15 amino acids. The CDR3 DNA follows: TGTGCCAGCAGCGTAGAGGCAGGGGGCGACTATGGCTACACCTTC. This translates into CASSVEAGGDYGYTF.

CDR3 sequence (DNA): TGTGCCATCAGAAGGGGTAGCAATCAGCCCCAGCATTTT. Residues: CAIRRGSNQPQHF. The rearrangement uses TRBV10-3 and TRBJ1-5; TRBD1 might be the D (5 bases). The germline V and J ends were trimmed by 6 bases and 0 bases, with 6 bases remaining between them. Per germline, CDR1 ENHRY and CDR2 SYGVKD. The CDR3 covers 13 residues.

The CDR3 nucleotides read TGTGCCAGCTCACCACCGCGAGGCGGGGGGGCAGATACGCAGTATTTT. This translates into CASSPPRGGGADTQYF. The chain combines TRBV18 with TRBJ2-3; 9 bases are a match to TRBD2. The trim removed 0 bases at V and 4 bases at J, leaving 5 bases unmatched. The CDR3 is made up of 16 amino acids. CDR1 and CDR2 from the germline V gene are KGHSH and LQKENI.

The rearrangement uses TRBV5-1 and TRBJ2-2, with unresolved D. The CDR3 is 14 amino acids. Per the germline V gene, CDR1 is SGHRS and CDR2 is YFSETQ. Trimming took 3 bases from V and 1 from J, leaving 7 bases between them. This CDR3 is CASSSQMNTGELFF. As DNA, the CDR3 is TGCGCCAGCAGCTCACAGATGAACACCGGGGAGCTGTTTTTT.

This chain links TRBV12-5 with TRBJ1-5; D is undetermined. V lost 5 bases, J lost 4 bases, and 9 bases lay in between. Per the germline V gene, CDR1 is LGHNT and CDR2 is FRNRAP. The CDR3 is 13 residues long. The CDR3 is CASGLPGNQPQHF. Written as DNA, the CDR3 is TGTGCTAGTGGTCTCCCGGGGAATCAGCCCCAGCATTTT.

This clone appeared a single time. This chain joins TRBV9 and TRBJ2-2, with 9 bases fitting TRBD2. CDR3 length equals 16 residues. Germline assignment: CDR1 SGDLS and CDR2 YYNGEE. After removal of 0 bases from V and 4 bases from J, the junction contained 4 bases not matched to a gene. The CDR3, as DNA: TGTGCCAGCAGCGTAGGCCTAGCGGGGACCACCGGGGAGCTGTTTTTT. As protein: CASSVGLAGTTGELFF.

V gene TRBV7-9 combines with J gene TRBJ1-5; 9 nucleotides line up with TRBD1. This CDR3 comprises 16 residues. Germline V gene sequence: CDR1 SEHNR, CDR2 FQNEAQ (reference sequence). V dropped 2 bases and J dropped 5; count of bases not matched to a gene: 7. The CDR3 DNA follows: TGTGCCAGCAGCTTACCCGGGACAGGGAAGGATCAGCCCCAGCATTTT. Protein product: CASSLPGTGKDQPQHF.

This rearrangement joins TRBV5-6 to TRBJ1-2; 8 bases match TRBD1. CDR1 and CDR2 (germline): SGHDT, YYEEEE. The CDR3 is 14 residues long. V lost 3 bases to trimming and J lost 8 bases; unmatched junction nucleotides: 9. DNA for the CDR3: TGTGCCAGCAGCTGGGACAGGCAATTAGAGGGCTACACCTTC. Protein: CASSWDRQLEGYTF.

The chain couples TRBV10-1 to TRBJ2-2; 7 nucleotides line up with TRBD1. V was pared by 7 bases and J by 3 bases, with 11 bases of the junction left unmatched. The CDR3 consists of 16 residues. Germline lookup yields CDR1 WNHNN and CDR2 SYGVQD (reference sequence). CDR3 DNA sequence: TGCGCCAGCATCAGAATGGGACAGAGCCACACCGGGGAGCTGTTTTTT. Encoded protein: CASIRMGQSHTGELFF.

The chain joins TRBV7-6 to TRBJ2-1; TRBD2 agrees at 11 bases. Germline-derived CDR1 and CDR2 are SGHVS and FNYEAQ. The CDR3 runs to 15 residues. Losses at the gene ends were 4 bases for V and 8 bases for J; bases not matched to a gene: 7. The CDR3 bases are TGTGCCAGCAGCTCGGGACATAGCGGGGGGGATGAGCAGTTCTTC. Protein product: CASSSGHSGGDEQFF.

The chain links TRBV7-9 to TRBJ1-1, with D hard to call. CDR1 SEHNR and CDR2 FQNEAQ come from the germline V gene (reference sequence). Trimming cost V 5 bases and J 3 bases, with 10 bases left between them. This CDR3 is built from 13 residues. The CDR3 DNA is TGTGCCAGCAGCCCGGCGGGATACACTGAAGCTTTCTTT. This gives the protein CASSPAGYTEAFF.

The sample holds a few counts of this clone. The rearrangement joins TRBV11-2 to TRBJ2-5; 14 bases line up with TRBD2. The germline V gene encodes CDR1 SGHAT and CDR2 FQNNGV. The junction had 6 bases not matched to a gene; V was cut back by 4 bases and J by 2 bases. The length of the CDR3 is 17 residues. CDR3 in amino acids: CASSSGLAGGSQETQYF. CDR3 coding DNA: TGTGCCAGCAGCTCAGGACTAGCGGGGGGCTCGCAAGAGACCCAGTACTTC.

The chain combines TRBV23-1 with TRBJ1-3, with unresolved D. TRBV23-1 is assigned to the ORF class and has an uncertain function. The CDR3 length is 11 residues. Trimming removed 8 bases from V and 3 bases from J, with 5 bases in between. The CDR3 bases are TGCGCCAGCCCTAGTGGAAACACCATATATTTT. Residues: CASPSGNTIYF.

This clone was observed once. The V gene is TRBV19, the J gene TRBJ1-4, with D perhaps TRBD1 (5 bases). V shed 3 bases and J shed 6 bases, with 11 bases lying between them. This CDR3 has 14 residues. CDR1 and CDR2 from the germline V gene are LNHDA and SQIVND (reference sequence). CDR3 bases: TGTGCCAGTAGTATCCCTTCCAGGGATGAAAAACTGTTTTTT. As protein: CASSIPSRDEKLFF.

This clone was counted only a few times. The CDR3 spells CATSRGPGGLVQYV. CDR3 nucleotides: TGTGCCACCAGCAGGGGGCCCGGGGGTTTAGTGCAGTACGTC. V gene TRBV15 combines with J gene TRBJ2-7; D possibly corresponds to TRBD2 (6 bases). From germline, CDR1 is LNHNV and CDR2 YYDKDF (reference sequence). V was shortened by 3 bases and J by 9 bases, with 18 bases between the two germline ends. The CDR3 spans 14 residues.

For the CDR3, the DNA is TGTGCCAGCAGCTTAGGGCGGGACAGGGATCACTATGGCTACACCTTC. It is translated as CASSLGRDRDHYGYTF. This chain joins TRBV7-9 and TRBJ1-2; the match to TRBD1 covers 9 bases. The CDR3 sequence is 16 residues long. CDR1 is SEHNR, CDR2 FQNEAQ, per germline (reference sequence). Trimming removed 1 base from V and 3 bases from J; junction bases left unmatched: 6.

The chain has TRBV19 and TRBJ1-2, with 10 bases that match TRBD1. Per the germline V gene, CDR1 is LNHDA and CDR2 is SQIVND (reference sequence). V shed 4 bases, J shed 8 bases, and the junction held 7 bases outside the gene matches. CDR3 size: 14 residues. CDR3 residues: CASSTPDRGLGYTF. For the CDR3, the DNA is TGTGCCAGTAGTACCCCTGACAGGGGGCTCGGCTACACCTTC.

This sequence joins TRBV28 and TRBJ1-2; D is uncertain. The CDR3 has 13 residues. Germline V gene lookup returns CDR1 MDHEN and CDR2 SYDVKM. V was clipped by 6 bases and J by 5 bases, with 13 bases between them. CDR3 loop: CASRPEGLYGYTF. CDR3 bases: TGTGCCAGCAGGCCAGAGGGATTATATGGCTACACCTTC.

The gene calls are TRBV5-6 and TRBJ2-3; D possibly corresponds to TRBD1 (6 bases). Germline loops: CDR1 SGHDT, CDR2 YYEEEE. V lost 2 bases and J 2 bases, leaving 18 bases between the germline ends. The CDR3 is 17 amino acids. CDR3 sequence reads: CASSLSAGVGATDTQYF. The CDR3 region has the DNA TGTGCCAGCAGCTTATCAGCAGGGGTGGGAGCCACAGATACGCAGTATTTT.

This chain connects TRBV6-5 to TRBJ1-2, with 7 bases fitting TRBD1. J lost 2 bases, V lost 8 bases, and 5 bases had no gene match. Germline lookup yields CDR1 MNHEY and CDR2 SVGAGI. The CDR3 consists of 13 residues. CDR3 residues: CASAQGENYGYTF. DNA for the CDR3: TGTGCCAGCGCCCAGGGGGAGAACTATGGCTACACCTTC.

The rearrangement joins TRBV11-1 to TRBJ2-2, with D possibly being TRBD1 (6 bases). The CDR3 runs to 14 residues. CDR1 SGHAT and CDR2 FQDESV come from the germline V gene (reference sequence). Trimming cost V 5 bases and J 4 bases, with 11 bases left between them. Written as DNA, the CDR3 is TGTGCCAGCAGCCAAGACAGGTTCACCGGGGAGCTGTTTTTT. This sequence encodes CASSQDRFTGELFF.